The next 25 T cell receptor beta chains were all read from a single sample in a study of shared clonotypes between healthy human individuals. This table comes from immunoSEQ multiplex PCR, and its TCRdb copy is limited to in-frame clones, with some not included. The sample yields about a million clones, approximately 75% seen once. Input material: memory CD4+ T cells from PBMCs. Subset described: CD45RA-negative fraction. These receptors were taken from a young man in good health. Some clones in this sample may be carry-over from other donors' samples.

The V gene is TRBV29-1, the J gene TRBJ1-1; D possibly corresponds to TRBD1 (5 bases). CDR1 and CDR2 (germline): SQVTM, ANQGSEA. This CDR3 has 12 amino acids. The germline V and J ends were trimmed by 5 bases and 7 bases, with 14 bases remaining between them. CDR3 bases: TGCAGCGTTCGGGGCATCAGATATGAAGCTTTCTTT. Amino acids: CSVRGIRYEAFF.

This clone appeared once. The chain is built from TRBV7-3 and TRBJ2-1; perhaps TRBD2 as D (6 bases). The germline CDR1 and CDR2 sequences are SGHTA and FQGTGA. CDR3 length: 14 residues. With 5 bases removed from V and 7 bases from J, the gap between germline ends came to 15 bases. The CDR3 bases are TGTGCCAGCAGCCCCGGCGGGACCCGGAATGAGCAGTTCTTC. Translating gives CASSPGGTRNEQFF.

The CDR3: CASSQSPSGVPNTEAFF. The CDR3 nucleotides are TGCGCCAGCAGCCAATCCCCGAGCGGGGTTCCGAACACTGAAGCTTTCTTT. The genes are TRBV4-3 and TRBJ1-1; no definite D call. The V and J ends lost 2 bases and 1 base respectively, with 17 bases between them. The germline V gene encodes CDR1 LGHNA and CDR2 YSLEER. The CDR3 length is 17 residues.

As for this clone: With a much larger clone just one base away, this may be a read error. Likely a read error: the CDR3 ends without its conserved phenylalanine or tryptophan. This chain connects TRBV30 to TRBJ1-2, with D possibly being TRBD1 (5 bases). Germline assignment: CDR1 GTSNPN and CDR2 SVGIG (reference sequence). Trimming shortened V by 0 bases and J by 8 bases, and 13 bases separated the two germline ends. The CDR3 has 13 amino acids. Here the CDR3 reads CAWSVIGTQGYTL. Written as DNA, the CDR3 is TGTGCCTGGAGTGTAATAGGGACGCAAGGCTACACCCTC.

The J gene is TRBJ2-1, the V gene TRBV6-1, with TRBD2 matching 7 bases. Per germline, CDR1 MNHNS and CDR2 SASEGT. The J segment lost 8 bases and the V segment lost 4 bases, leaving 11 bases of the junction unmatched. The CDR3 is made up of 15 amino acids. This chain's CDR3 is CASSGMGREVDEQFF. CDR3 DNA sequence: TGTGCCAGCAGTGGGATGGGACGGGAGGTAGATGAGCAGTTCTTC.

This chain connects TRBV7-9 to TRBJ2-7, with 8 bases that match TRBD2. This CDR3 spans 17 amino acids. J was trimmed by 5 bases and V by 5 bases; bases with no gene match: 17. The germline V gene has CDR1 SEHNR and CDR2 FQNEAQ (reference sequence). This CDR3 is CASSLRRLSGSFHEQYF. CDR3 DNA sequence: TGTGCCAGCAGCCTCCGCCGCCTAAGCGGGAGTTTCCACGAGCAGTACTTC. Using reference TRBV7-9 and TRBJ2-7 for the parts outside the CDR3, the full variable domain is DTGVSQNPRHKITKRGQNVTFRCDPISEHNRLYWYRQTLGQGPEFLTYFQNEAQLEKSRLLSDRFSAERPKGSFSTLEIQRTEQGDSAMYLCASSLRRLSGSFHEQYFGPGTRLTVT.

This clone has just one count. The CDR3 DNA sequence: TGTGCCAGCAGTGATACCAGGGGGACAGGGGAAAGCTACACCTTC. Translated: CASSDTRGTGESYTF. The chain has TRBV2 and TRBJ1-2; TRBD1 agrees at 10 bases. Germline V gene data show CDR1 as SNHLY and CDR2 as FYNNEI. The V and J ends lost 3 bases and 9 bases, in that order; junction bases with no gene match: 10. The CDR3 runs to 15 residues. The full variable domain, with the rest looked up from reference TRBV2 and TRBJ1-2, is EPEVTQTPSHQVTQMGQEVILRCVPISNHLYFYWYRQILGQKVEFLVSFYNNEISEKSEIFDDQFSVERPDGSNFTLKIRSTKLEDSAMYFCASSDTRGTGESYTFGSGTRLTVV.

This chain uses TRBV7-9 with TRBJ1-5; D perhaps matches TRBD1 (5 bases). Germline V gene sequence: CDR1 SEHNR, CDR2 FQNEAQ (reference sequence). V gave up 1 base and J gave up 14 bases, with 15 bases separating them. The CDR3 runs 13 residues. This CDR3 reads CASSLEQAAPKHF. DNA of the CDR3: TGTGCCAGCAGCTTAGAACAGGCAGCCCCCAAGCATTTT.

As to this clone: The likely explanation is a read error, given a far larger clone one base away. This chain links TRBV10-3 with TRBJ1-5; 9 bases match TRBD1. This CDR3 contains 14 residues. Per germline, CDR1 ENHRY and CDR2 SYGVKD. CDR3 sequence (DNA): TGTGCCAGCAGTCGGACAGGGGGCAATCAGCCCCAGCATTTT. It specifies CASSRTGGNQPQHF.

Remarks on this clone: This may be a read error, as it is one base from a much larger clone. The chain combines TRBV7-9 with TRBJ2-2, with a weak D call TRBD1 (5 bases). With 4 bases removed from V and 4 bases from J, the gap between germline ends came to 10 bases. The germline gives CDR1 SEHNR, CDR2 FQNEAQ (reference sequence). CDR3 length: 14 residues. This CDR3 reads CASSSRVPTGELFF. As DNA, the CDR3 is TGTGCCAGCAGCTCCAGGGTCCCCACCGGGGAGCTGTTTTTT.

Comments on this clone: Given a much more abundant clone one base away, this may be a read error. The sample holds other DNA sequences that translate to the same CDR3. This chain joins TRBV30 and TRBJ2-7; 7 nucleotides align to TRBD2. The CDR3 is 12 residues long. Germline values: CDR1 GTSNPN, CDR2 SVGIG (reference sequence). The junction had 7 bases not matched to a gene; V was cut back by 2 bases and J by 9 bases. The CDR3 DNA reads as TGTGCCTGGAGTCCTGGGGGGGAAGGGCAGTACTTC. Translating gives CAWSPGGEGQYF.

V gene TRBV5-1 combines with J gene TRBJ2-7; TRBD1 agrees at 8 bases. The CDR3 totals 15 residues. The germline gives CDR1 SGHRS, CDR2 YFSETQ. Losses at the gene ends were 4 bases for V and 3 bases for J; bases not matched to a gene: 9. The CDR3 loop is CASSPRPGTGYEQYF. Written as DNA, the CDR3 is TGCGCCAGCAGCCCACGGCCGGGGACAGGCTACGAGCAGTACTTC. Looking up the rest from reference TRBV5-1 and TRBJ2-7 gives the full variable domain: KAGVTQTPRYLIKTRGQQVTLSCSPISGHRSVSWYQQTPGQGLQFLFEYFSETQRNKGNFPGRFSGRQFSNSRSEMNVSTLELGDSALYLCASSPRPGTGYEQYFGPGTRLTVT.

The chain employs TRBV15 and TRBJ2-3; D call uncertain. V was cut by 4 bases and J by 6 bases, with 11 bases left in between. From germline, CDR1 is LNHNV and CDR2 YYDKDF (reference sequence). The CDR3 totals 13 residues. For the CDR3, the DNA is TGTGCCACCAGCATTCAGGTTTCGGATACGCAGTATTTT. Amino acids: CATSIQVSDTQYF.

The chain couples TRBV2 to TRBJ1-3; D might be TRBD1 (6 bases). CDR3 length: 13 amino acids. Germline lookup yields CDR1 SNHLY and CDR2 FYNNEI. V was trimmed by 4 bases and J by 2 bases, leaving 6 bases between them. CDR3 DNA: TGTGCCAGCAGTGGGGACACTGGAAACACCATATATTTT. It yields the protein CASSGDTGNTIYF.

The CDR3 spells CASSRILSRNTEAFF. The CDR3 coding sequence is TGTGCCAGCAGCCGGATCCTATCAAGGAACACTGAAGCTTTCTTT. V is TRBV9 and J is TRBJ1-1; D not resolved. CDR3 size: 15 residues. Germline V gives CDR1 SGDLS, CDR2 YYNGEE. V was shortened by 4 bases and J by 1 base, with 14 bases between the two germline ends.

J is TRBJ2-6 and V is TRBV4-3; D remains unclear. V was pared by 5 bases and J by 0 bases, with 11 bases between. This CDR3 has 16 amino acids. From germline, CDR1 is LGHNA and CDR2 YSLEER. The CDR3 is CASSLSLTSGANVLTF. As DNA, the CDR3 is TGCGCCAGCAGCTTGAGCCTGACCTCTGGGGCCAACGTCCTGACTTTC.

The chain uses TRBV9 and TRBJ2-1, with D perhaps given as TRBD1 or TRBD2 (7 bases each). CDR1 and CDR2 (germline): SGDLS, YYNGEE. The CDR3 runs 15 residues. V was shortened by 4 bases and J by 2 bases, with 13 bases between the two germline ends. As DNA, the CDR3 is TGTGCCAGCAGCCCTGCAGGGGGGGCCTACAATGAGCAGTTCTTC. It is translated as CASSPAGGAYNEQFF.

The gene calls are TRBV27 and TRBJ2-3; TRBD2 matches 10 bases. Germline values: CDR1 MNHEY, CDR2 SMNVEV (reference sequence). V lost 1 base, J lost 8 bases, and 9 bases stayed unmatched. The CDR3 has 16 residues. CDR3 sequence: CASSLFSSGSTGTQYF. CDR3 DNA sequence: TGTGCCAGCAGTTTATTTTCTAGCGGGAGTACTGGTACGCAGTATTTT.

The sample holds a few counts of this clone. This same CDR3 is encoded by further DNA sequences in the sample. This chain uses TRBV2 with TRBJ2-1, with 9 bases that match TRBD2. Germline lookup yields CDR1 SNHLY and CDR2 FYNNEI. V lost 8 bases, J lost 6 bases, and 8 bases stayed unmatched. The CDR3 spans 14 residues. The CDR3: CASERLAGINEQFF. Here the CDR3 DNA reads TGTGCCAGCGAAAGGCTAGCGGGGATCAATGAGCAGTTCTTC.

The chain joins TRBV2 to TRBJ2-1; TRBD1 aligns across 11 bases. The V gene end was trimmed by 6 bases and the J gene end by 6 bases; junction bases not matched to a gene: 4. The germline V gene has CDR1 SNHLY and CDR2 FYNNEI. The CDR3 is 14 residues long. CDR3 sequence reads: CASRPGTGGNEQFF. CDR3 nucleotide sequence: TGTGCCAGCAGGCCCGGGACAGGGGGCAATGAGCAGTTCTTC.

The table lists this clone with a few counts. The chain has TRBV30 and TRBJ2-7; 7 nucleotides align to TRBD1. Germline V gene sequence: CDR1 GTSNPN, CDR2 SVGIG (reference sequence). CDR3 size: 15 residues. With V trimmed by 0 bases and J by 0 bases, 5 bases remained unmatched. The CDR3 nucleotides read TGTGCCTGGAGTGTACGAAGGACAGGCTCCTACGAGCAGTACTTC. Its protein product is CAWSVRRTGSYEQYF.

The V and J genes are TRBV28 and TRBJ1-4; possible D gene TRBD1, 6 bases. The CDR3 has 15 residues. From germline, CDR1 is MDHEN and CDR2 SYDVKM. Trimming removed 5 bases at V and 8 bases at J, with 18 bases between. For the CDR3, the DNA is TGTGCCAGCAGTATTAGTACAGGGATCGTAGAAAAACTGTTTTTT. It yields the protein CASSISTGIVEKLFF.

V gene TRBV4-1 combines with J gene TRBJ2-1; 13 bases fit TRBD2. The length of the CDR3 is 18 residues. Per the germline V gene, CDR1 is MGHRA and CDR2 is YSYEKL. The J segment lost 4 bases and the V segment lost 3 bases, leaving 9 bases of the junction unmatched. The DNA for the CDR3 is TGCGCCAGCAGCCACCCTCCTCGGACTAGCGGGAGTTACAATGAGCAGTTCTTC. This translates into CASSHPPRTSGSYNEQFF.

V is TRBV27 and J is TRBJ1-3; TRBD1 is a possible D gene (6 bases). V was pared by 8 bases and J by 5 bases, with 22 bases between. The CDR3 covers 16 residues. The germline V gene encodes CDR1 MNHEY and CDR2 SMNVEV (reference sequence). For the CDR3, the DNA is TGTGCCAGCCCTTGGGGGGAGGGGGATGTAAGAAACACCATATATTTT. Amino acids: CASPWGEGDVRNTIYF.

The gene calls are TRBV18 and TRBJ2-3; perhaps TRBD2 as D (5 bases). This CDR3 is 16 amino acids long. Germline V gene sequence: CDR1 KGHSH, CDR2 LQKENI. The V end lost 0 bases, the J end lost 6 bases, and 16 bases lay between the germline ends. CDR3 in DNA: TGTGCCAGCTCACCACCTTTTACGGGGTCGGAGGATACGCAGTATTTT. This encodes CASSPPFTGSEDTQYF.